These 25 T cell receptor beta chains were sequenced from one sample in a study of blood T cell repertoires in COVID-19. Sequencing was performed with immunoSEQ multiplex PCR; in TCRdb, only in-frame clones are kept and a portion is missing. Of 200,000 or so clones listed, almost 90% were seen once; the top ten hold less than 3%. The sample was peripheral blood. Source of these receptors: a woman aged 55-70 years with acute or convalescent COVID-19.

V and J are TRBV7-6 and TRBJ2-7; TRBD1 matches at 9 bases. The CDR3 is 15 residues long. CDR1 is SGHVS and CDR2 is FNYEAQ in the germline V gene. V dropped 5 bases and J dropped 1; count of bases not matched to a gene: 6. This chain's CDR3 is CASSPGTGPSYEQYF. DNA of the CDR3: TGTGCCAGCAGCCCTGGGACAGGGCCGTCCTACGAGCAGTACTTC.

This clone turned up a few times. This chain uses TRBV19 with TRBJ1-5, with TRBD1 matching over 8 bases. Losses at the gene ends were 5 bases for V and 4 bases for J; bases not matched to a gene: 7. This CDR3 has 15 amino acids. The germline gives CDR1 LNHDA, CDR2 SQIVND (reference sequence). CDR3 sequence: CASSWSGGSNQPQHF. The CDR3 DNA follows: TGTGCCAGTAGTTGGTCAGGGGGCAGTAATCAGCCCCAGCATTTT.

In its sample, this clone was seen once. The chain employs TRBV10-3 and TRBJ1-2; 7 bases are a match to TRBD1. V dropped 2 bases and J dropped 1; count of bases not matched to a gene: 13. There are 18 residues in the CDR3. Germline-derived CDR1 and CDR2 are ENHRY and SYGVKD. CDR3 in amino acids: CAISEGQDGVLLNYGYTF. The CDR3 DNA reads TGTGCCATCAGTGAGGGACAGGACGGTGTGTTACTTAACTATGGCTACACCTTC.

The chain couples TRBV11-2 to TRBJ2-7, with 7 bases matching TRBD1. This CDR3 contains 15 residues. J gave up 0 bases and V 5 bases, and 7 bases lay outside the gene matches. CDR1 and CDR2 (germline): SGHAT, FQNNGV. This CDR3 reads CASSGIRDSSYEQYF. The CDR3 DNA is TGTGCCAGCAGCGGAATCCGGGACAGCTCCTACGAGCAGTACTTC.

The genes are TRBV19 and TRBJ2-7, with 7 bases lining up with TRBD1. J gave up 0 bases and V 4 bases, and 9 bases lay outside the gene matches. Germline CDR1 LNHDA, CDR2 SQIVND (reference sequence). This CDR3 region has 16 residues. Here the CDR3 DNA reads TGTGCCAGTAGTACACGGGACAGCCAAAGCTCCTACGAGCAGTACTTC. Translation gives CASSTRDSQSSYEQYF.

The chain is built from TRBV5-4 and TRBJ2-1, with D perhaps TRBD2 (7 bases). The V end was cut by 4 bases, the J end by 1 base, with 15 bases between. CDR1 and CDR2 from the germline V gene are SGHNT and YYREEE (reference sequence). The CDR3 spans 16 residues. The DNA for the CDR3 is TGTGCCAGCAGCCGAGGGGGGGCAGGTTCCTACAATGAGCAGTTCTTC. It is translated as CASSRGGAGSYNEQFF. The whole variable domain, remainder taken from reference TRBV5-4 and TRBJ2-1, is ETGVTQSPTHLIKTRGQQVTLRCSSQSGHNTVSWYQQALGQGPQFIFQYYREEENGRGNFPPRFSGLQFPNYSSELNVNALELDDSALYLCASSRGGAGSYNEQFFGPGTRLTVL.

The rearrangement uses TRBV7-9 and TRBJ2-5; 7 bases are a match to TRBD1. Trimming took 4 bases from V and 4 from J; bases not matched to a gene: 6. This CDR3 is built from 14 residues. CDR1 is SEHNR and CDR2 is FQNEAQ in the germline V gene (reference sequence). CDR3 amino acids: CASSSGTVGETQYF. CDR3 coding DNA: TGTGCCAGCAGCTCTGGGACAGTCGGAGAGACCCAGTACTTC. The variable domain in full, completed from reference TRBV7-9 and TRBJ2-5, reads DTGVSQNPRHKITKRGQNVTFRCDPISEHNRLYWYRQTLGQGPEFLTYFQNEAQLEKSRLLSDRFSAERPKGSFSTLEIQRTEQGDSAMYLCASSSGTVGETQYFGPGTRLLVL.

The J gene is TRBJ2-2, the V gene TRBV5-1; 10 nucleotides line up with TRBD2. The CDR3 contains 17 residues. The V segment lost 4 bases and the J segment 1 base; nucleotides outside the gene matches: 7. Germline assignment: CDR1 SGHRS and CDR2 YFSETQ. In DNA, the CDR3 is TGCGCCAGCAGCCCCTCTAGCGGGGGACTGAACACCGGGGAGCTGTTTTTT. Its protein product is CASSPSSGGLNTGELFF.

The chain has TRBV20-1 and TRBJ1-2, with 8 positions matching TRBD1. The V segment lost 3 bases and the J segment 4 bases; nucleotides outside the gene matches: 4. This CDR3 has 13 amino acids. The germline V gene encodes CDR1 DFQATT and CDR2 SNEGSKA (reference sequence). CDR3 bases: TGCAGTGCTAGTAGGGACAGGACCTATGGCTACACCTTC. It yields the protein CSASRDRTYGYTF.

This rearrangement joins TRBV5-1 to TRBJ2-7, with 7 nucleotides matching TRBD1. The germline CDR1 and CDR2 sequences are SGHRS and YFSETQ. J gave up 2 bases and V 7 bases, and 6 bases lay outside the gene matches. CDR3 length: 13 amino acids. CDR3 sequence (DNA): TGCGCCAGCCGAAATCAGGGGGCCTACGAGCAGTACTTC. It translates to CASRNQGAYEQYF. The variable domain in full, completed from reference TRBV5-1 and TRBJ2-7, reads KAGVTQTPRYLIKTRGQQVTLSCSPISGHRSVSWYQQTPGQGLQFLFEYFSETQRNKGNFPGRFSGRQFSNSRSEMNVSTLELGDSALYLCASRNQGAYEQYFGPGTRLTVT.

The chain has TRBV4-2 and TRBJ2-1, with 10 bases identical to TRBD1. This CDR3 comprises 16 residues. CDR1 is LGHNA and CDR2 is YNFKEQ in the germline V gene. V lost 1 base to trimming and J lost 9 bases; unmatched junction nucleotides: 9. The CDR3: CASSQVGGQGISEQFF. CDR3 coding DNA: TGTGCCAGCAGCCAAGTAGGGGGACAGGGGATTAGTGAGCAGTTCTTC.

CDR3 bases: TGTGCCTGGAGTAGCCTAATCGAATCAGGAGGCTACACCTTC. As protein: CAWSSLIESGGYTF. The V call is TRBV30, the J call TRBJ1-2; no clear D gene. The germline V gene has CDR1 GTSNPN and CDR2 SVGIG (reference sequence). With 2 bases removed from V and 8 bases from J, the gap between germline ends came to 18 bases. CDR3 length equals 14 residues.

This clone came up once. The V and J genes are TRBV6-5 and TRBJ1-3; 7 nucleotides align to TRBD1. The CDR3 spans 14 residues. V was pared by 6 bases and J by 8 bases, with 10 bases of the junction left unmatched. The V gene's germline CDR1 is MNHEY and CDR2 SVGAGI. Here the CDR3 DNA reads TGTGCCAGCAGGTTCGGGACAGACAGGGACACCATATATTTT. Protein sequence: CASRFGTDRDTIYF.

The rearrangement joins TRBV13 to TRBJ2-7; tentatively, D is TRBD2 (5 bases). The CDR3 sequence is 16 residues long. Germline V gives CDR1 PRHDT, CDR2 FYEKMQ (reference sequence). Between the trimmed V and J ends, which lost 1 base and 0 bases, there was a span of 13 bases. The CDR3 DNA sequence: TGTGCCAGCAGCTTAGAACGCGGGTCCGGCTCCTACGAGCAGTACTTC. This translates into CASSLERGSGSYEQYF.

J is TRBJ2-7 and V is TRBV29-1; 9 nucleotides align to TRBD1. CDR1 SQVTM and CDR2 ANQGSEA come from the germline V gene. Trimming took 6 bases from V and 7 from J; bases not matched to a gene: 7. The CDR3 consists of 12 residues. CDR3 bases: TGCAGCGTGCTACAGGGGGCCAGGGAGCAGTACTTC. Translating it yields CSVLQGAREQYF.

The chain uses TRBV28 and TRBJ1-1, with D uncertain. This CDR3 is 15 amino acids long. Germline V gene lookup returns CDR1 MDHEN and CDR2 SYDVKM. The germline V and J ends were trimmed by 6 bases and 4 bases, with 18 bases remaining between them. CDR3 sequence reads: CASRSQLGRSTEAFF. CDR3 nucleotide sequence: TGTGCCAGCAGATCGCAACTGGGTAGGAGCACTGAAGCTTTCTTT. Full variable domain (rest looked up from reference TRBV28 and TRBJ1-1): DVKVTQSSRYLVKRTGEKVFLECVQDMDHENMFWYRQDPGLGLRLIYFSYDVKMKEKGDIPEGYSVSREKKERFSLILESASTNQTSMYLCASRSQLGRSTEAFFGQGTRLTVV.

V usage is TRBV5-1 and J usage is TRBJ1-2, with TRBD1 matching over 11 bases. V was pared by 4 bases and J by 10 bases, with 9 bases of the junction left unmatched. This CDR3 comprises 14 residues. Germline lookup yields CDR1 SGHRS and CDR2 YFSETQ. The CDR3 DNA reads TGCGCCAGCAGCATTGAGGGGGACAGGGGGACCTACACCTTC. This sequence encodes CASSIEGDRGTYTF.

The J gene is TRBJ2-7, the V gene TRBV6-2 or TRBV6-3, with D perhaps TRBD2 (5 bases). Between the trimmed V and J ends, which lost 4 bases and 3 bases, there was a span of 10 bases. The CDR3 spans 13 residues. CDR1 MNHEY and CDR2 SVGEGT come from the germline V gene. CDR3 sequence reads: CASSSDWRYEQYF. The CDR3 coding sequence is TGTGCCAGCAGTTCGGACTGGCGCTACGAGCAGTACTTC.

The chain couples TRBV6-5 to TRBJ2-5, with TRBD1 matching 8 bases. Germline loops: CDR1 MNHEY, CDR2 SVGAGI. V was clipped by 2 bases and J by 3 bases; unmatched bases: 5. The CDR3 has 15 amino acids. CDR3 nucleotide sequence: TGTGCCAGCAGTTACCCCCGACAGGGGAAAGAGACCCAGTACTTC. This sequence encodes CASSYPRQGKETQYF.

This chain links TRBV27 with TRBJ2-7; a weak D match, TRBD1 (5 bases). Trimming removed 7 bases at V and 2 bases at J, with 15 bases between. The CDR3 is 14 residues long. CDR1 is MNHEY, CDR2 SMNVEV, per germline (reference sequence). The CDR3 loop reads CASKVDQGPYEQYF. CDR3 in DNA: TGTGCCAGCAAAGTCGATCAGGGTCCCTACGAGCAGTACTTC.

This clone was found a few times. The chain carries TRBV6-5 and TRBJ2-7; D possibly corresponds to TRBD2 (5 bases). Trimming took off 7 bases at V and 2 bases at J, with 15 bases between the two ends. CDR1 is MNHEY and CDR2 is SVGAGI in the germline V gene. The CDR3 is 14 residues long. This chain's CDR3 is CASTPSGSAYEQYF. CDR3 DNA: TGTGCCAGCACTCCTTCGGGGTCGGCCTACGAGCAGTACTTC.

The chain links TRBV7-2 to TRBJ1-1, with D perhaps TRBD1 (6 bases). CDR1 SGHTA and CDR2 FQGNSA come from the germline V gene. V was clipped by 3 bases and J by 6 bases, with 14 bases between them. The CDR3 has 14 residues. CDR3 coding DNA: TGTGCCAGCAGCTTCACACAGGGACGCTCTGAAGCTTTCTTT. Its translation: CASSFTQGRSEAFF.

The chain uses TRBV5-1 and TRBJ2-7; TRBD2 matches at 12 bases. The CDR3 is 14 amino acids. CDR1 is SGHRS, CDR2 YFSETQ, per germline. With V trimmed by 3 bases and J by 4 bases, 2 bases remained unmatched. CDR3 sequence: CASSWTSGVYEQYF. The CDR3 DNA follows: TGCGCCAGCAGCTGGACTAGCGGGGTGTACGAGCAGTACTTC.

CDR3 DNA sequence: TGTGCCAGCAGTCGACAGGGGGCTTCCGAAAAACTGTTTTTT. Translation gives CASSRQGASEKLFF. The V and J genes are TRBV6-5 and TRBJ1-4, with 10 bases matching TRBD1. Germline CDR1 is MNHEY and CDR2 is SVGAGI. After removal of 5 bases from V and 8 bases from J, the junction contained 5 bases not matched to a gene. The CDR3 spans 14 residues.

The chain joins TRBV7-6 to TRBJ1-3; D is perhaps TRBD1 (5 bases). The CDR3 extends over 15 amino acids. CDR1 SGHVS and CDR2 FNYEAQ come from the germline V gene. Trimming took 5 bases from V and 0 from J, leaving 11 bases between them. CDR3 loop: CASSRGAASGNTIYF. DNA for the CDR3: TGTGCCAGCAGCCGTGGGGCAGCCTCTGGAAACACCATATATTTT. The entire variable domain, with the rest obtained from reference TRBV7-6 and TRBJ1-3, is as follows: GAGVSQSPRYKVTKRGQDVALRCDPISGHVSLYWYRQALGQGPEFLTYFNYEAQQDKSGLPNDRFSAERPEGSISTLTIQRTEQRDSAMYRCASSRGAASGNTIYFGEGSWLTVV.